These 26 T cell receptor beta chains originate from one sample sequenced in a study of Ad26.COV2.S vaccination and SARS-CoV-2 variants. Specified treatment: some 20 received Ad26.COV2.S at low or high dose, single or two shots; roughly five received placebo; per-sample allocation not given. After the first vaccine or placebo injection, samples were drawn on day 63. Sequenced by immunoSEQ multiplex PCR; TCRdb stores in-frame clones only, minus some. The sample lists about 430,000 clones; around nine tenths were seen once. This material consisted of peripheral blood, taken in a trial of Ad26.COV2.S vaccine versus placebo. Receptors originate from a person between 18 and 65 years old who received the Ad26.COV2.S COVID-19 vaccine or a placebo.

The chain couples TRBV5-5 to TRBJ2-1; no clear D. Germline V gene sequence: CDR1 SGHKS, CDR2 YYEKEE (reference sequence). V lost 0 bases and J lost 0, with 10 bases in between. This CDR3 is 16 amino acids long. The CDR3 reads CASSLGGKSSYNEQFF. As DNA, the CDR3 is TGTGCCAGCAGCTTGGGTGGTAAGAGCTCCTACAATGAGCAGTTCTTC.

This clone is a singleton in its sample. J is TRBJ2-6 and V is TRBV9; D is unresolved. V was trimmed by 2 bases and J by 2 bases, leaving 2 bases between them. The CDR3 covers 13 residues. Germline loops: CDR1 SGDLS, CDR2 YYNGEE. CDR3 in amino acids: CASSVTGANVLTF. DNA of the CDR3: TGTGCCAGCAGCGTCACTGGGGCCAACGTCCTGACTTTC.

The CDR3 sequence is CATSRGTDQETQYF. CDR3 bases: TGTGCCACCAGCAGGGGGACAGACCAAGAGACCCAGTACTTC. This chain links TRBV15 with TRBJ2-5, with 7 bases aligning to TRBD1. V dropped 3 bases and J dropped 0; count of bases not matched to a gene: 1. The CDR3 extends over 14 amino acids. CDR1 is LNHNV and CDR2 is YYDKDF in the germline V gene (reference sequence). Looking up the rest from reference TRBV15 and TRBJ2-5 gives the full variable domain: DAMVIQNPRYQVTQFGKPVTLSCSQTLNHNVMYWYQQKSSQAPKLLFHYYDKDFNNEADTPDNFQSRRPNTSFCFLDIRSPGLGDTAMYLCATSRGTDQETQYFGPGTRLLVL.

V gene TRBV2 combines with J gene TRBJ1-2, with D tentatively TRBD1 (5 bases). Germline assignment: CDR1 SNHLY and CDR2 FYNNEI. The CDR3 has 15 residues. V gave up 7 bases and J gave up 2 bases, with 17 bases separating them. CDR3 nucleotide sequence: TGTGCCAGCAACCCGACAGCTCACAACAACTATGGCTACACCTTC. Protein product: CASNPTAHNNYGYTF.

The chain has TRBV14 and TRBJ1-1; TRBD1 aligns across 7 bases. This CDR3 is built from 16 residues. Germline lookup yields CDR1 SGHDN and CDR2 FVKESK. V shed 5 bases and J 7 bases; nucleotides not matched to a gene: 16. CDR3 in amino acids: CASSVRREGAKIEAFF. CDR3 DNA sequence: TGTGCCAGCAGCGTCCGAAGGGAGGGGGCGAAGATTGAAGCTTTCTTT.

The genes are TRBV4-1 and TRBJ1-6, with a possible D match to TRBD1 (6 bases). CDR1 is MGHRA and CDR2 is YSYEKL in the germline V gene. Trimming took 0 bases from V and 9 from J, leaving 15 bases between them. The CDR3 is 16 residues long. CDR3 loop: CASSQDRWTDSSPLHF. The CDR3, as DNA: TGCGCCAGCAGCCAAGATCGATGGACAGACTCTTCACCCCTCCACTTT.

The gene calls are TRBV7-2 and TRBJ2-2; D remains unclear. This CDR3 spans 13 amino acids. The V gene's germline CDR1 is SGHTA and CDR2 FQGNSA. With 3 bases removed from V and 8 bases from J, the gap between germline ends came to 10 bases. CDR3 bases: TGTGCCAGCAGCTTCGAGCCATCGGGGGAGCTGTTTTTT. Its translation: CASSFEPSGELFF.

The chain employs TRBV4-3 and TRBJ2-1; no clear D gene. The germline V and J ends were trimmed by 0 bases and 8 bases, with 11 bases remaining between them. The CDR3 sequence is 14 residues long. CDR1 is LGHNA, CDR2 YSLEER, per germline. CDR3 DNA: TGCGCCAGCAGCCAAGAATTACGGAGCGATGAGCAGTTCTTC. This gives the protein CASSQELRSDEQFF.

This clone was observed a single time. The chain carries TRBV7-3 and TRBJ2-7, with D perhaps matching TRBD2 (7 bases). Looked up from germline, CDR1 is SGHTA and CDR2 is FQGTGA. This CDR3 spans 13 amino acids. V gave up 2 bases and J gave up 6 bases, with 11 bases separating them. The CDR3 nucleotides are TGTGCCAGCAGCTTATCGGGGGGCGGCGAGCAGTACTTC. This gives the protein CASSLSGGGEQYF.

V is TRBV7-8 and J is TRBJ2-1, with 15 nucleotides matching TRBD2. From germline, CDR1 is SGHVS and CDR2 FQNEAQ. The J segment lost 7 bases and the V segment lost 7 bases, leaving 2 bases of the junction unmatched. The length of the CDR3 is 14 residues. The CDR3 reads CASTGLAGGNEQFF. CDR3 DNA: TGTGCCAGCACCGGACTAGCGGGAGGGAATGAGCAGTTCTTC.

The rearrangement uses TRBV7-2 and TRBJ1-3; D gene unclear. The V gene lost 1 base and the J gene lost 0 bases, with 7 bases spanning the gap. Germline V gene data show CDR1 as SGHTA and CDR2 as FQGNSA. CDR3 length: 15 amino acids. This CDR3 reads CASSLVGSSGNTIYF. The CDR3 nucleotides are TGTGCCAGCAGCTTAGTAGGCAGCTCTGGAAACACCATATATTTT. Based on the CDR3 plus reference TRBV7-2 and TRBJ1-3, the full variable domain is GAGVSQSPSNKVTEKGKDVELRCDPISGHTALYWYRQSLGQGLEFLIYFQGNSAPDKSGLPSDRFSAERTGGSVSTLTIQRTQQEDSAVYLCASSLVGSSGNTIYFGEGSWLTVV.

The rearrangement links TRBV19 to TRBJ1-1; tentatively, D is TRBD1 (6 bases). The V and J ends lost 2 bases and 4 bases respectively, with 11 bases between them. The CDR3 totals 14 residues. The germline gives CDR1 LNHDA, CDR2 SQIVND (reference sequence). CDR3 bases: TGTGCCAGTAGTATACCACAGGGACTCACTGAAGCTTTCTTT. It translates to CASSIPQGLTEAFF.

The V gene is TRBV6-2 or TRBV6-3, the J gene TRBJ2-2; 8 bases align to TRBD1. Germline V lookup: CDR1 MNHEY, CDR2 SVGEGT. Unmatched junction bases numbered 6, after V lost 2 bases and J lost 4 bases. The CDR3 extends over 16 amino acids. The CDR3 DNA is TGTGCCAGCAGTTACGGACAGGGTGTATCCACCGGGGAGCTGTTTTTT. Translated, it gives CASSYGQGVSTGELFF.

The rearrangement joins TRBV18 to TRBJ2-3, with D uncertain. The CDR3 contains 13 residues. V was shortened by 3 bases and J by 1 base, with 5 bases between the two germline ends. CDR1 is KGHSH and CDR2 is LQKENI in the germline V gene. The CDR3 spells CASSPVRTDTQYF. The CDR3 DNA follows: TGTGCCAGCTCACCGGTCCGCACAGATACGCAGTATTTT.

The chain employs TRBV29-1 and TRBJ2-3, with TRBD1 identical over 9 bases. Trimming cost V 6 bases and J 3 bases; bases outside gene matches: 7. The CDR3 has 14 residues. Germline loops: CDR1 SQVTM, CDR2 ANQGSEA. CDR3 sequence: CSVDTGGETDTQYF. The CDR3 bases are TGCAGCGTGGACACAGGGGGCGAAACAGATACGCAGTATTTT.

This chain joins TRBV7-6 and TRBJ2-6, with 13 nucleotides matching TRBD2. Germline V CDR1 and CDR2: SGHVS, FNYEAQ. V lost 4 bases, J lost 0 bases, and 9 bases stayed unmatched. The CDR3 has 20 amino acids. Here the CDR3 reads CASSSHGTSGVASGANVLTF. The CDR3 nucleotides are TGTGCCAGCAGCTCCCATGGGACTAGCGGGGTCGCCTCTGGGGCCAACGTCCTGACTTTC.

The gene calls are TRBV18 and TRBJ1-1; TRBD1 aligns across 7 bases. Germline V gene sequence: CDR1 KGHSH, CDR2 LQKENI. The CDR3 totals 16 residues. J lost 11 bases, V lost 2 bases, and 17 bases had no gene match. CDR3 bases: TGTGCCAGCTCACCAATAGAAGGGGGCACATACCGTGAGGCTTTCTTT. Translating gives CASSPIEGGTYREAFF. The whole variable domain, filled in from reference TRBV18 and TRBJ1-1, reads NAGVMQNPRHLVRRRGQEARLRCSPMKGHSHVYWYRQLPEEGLKFMVYLQKENIIDESGMPKERFSAEFPKEGPSILRIQQVVRGDSAAYFCASSPIEGGTYREAFFGQGTRLTVV.

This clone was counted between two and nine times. The CDR3 here is CASSVDPAYNSPLHF. As DNA, the CDR3 is TGTGCCAGCAGCGTTGACCCTGCCTATAATTCACCCCTCCACTTT. This chain joins TRBV9 and TRBJ1-6; D is unclear. V was trimmed by 2 bases and J by 2 bases, leaving 8 bases between them. Germline V gene sequence: CDR1 SGDLS, CDR2 YYNGEE. The CDR3 length is 15 residues.

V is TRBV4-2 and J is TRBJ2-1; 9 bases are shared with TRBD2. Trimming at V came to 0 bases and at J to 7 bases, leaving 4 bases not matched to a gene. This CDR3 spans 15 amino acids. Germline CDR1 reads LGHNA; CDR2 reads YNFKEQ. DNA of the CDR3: TGTGCCAGCAGCCAAGATGCGGGAGGGGGGAATGAGCAGTTCTTC. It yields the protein CASSQDAGGGNEQFF.

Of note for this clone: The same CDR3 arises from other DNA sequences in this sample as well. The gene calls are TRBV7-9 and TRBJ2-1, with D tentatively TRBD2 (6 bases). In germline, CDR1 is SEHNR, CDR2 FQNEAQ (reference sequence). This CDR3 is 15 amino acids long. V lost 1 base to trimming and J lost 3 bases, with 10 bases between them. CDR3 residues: CASSLGTSSYNEQFF. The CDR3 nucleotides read TGTGCCAGCAGCTTAGGTACTAGCAGCTACAATGAGCAGTTCTTC. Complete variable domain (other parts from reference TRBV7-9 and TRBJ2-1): DTGVSQNPRHKITKRGQNVTFRCDPISEHNRLYWYRQTLGQGPEFLTYFQNEAQLEKSRLLSDRFSAERPKGSFSTLEIQRTEQGDSAMYLCASSLGTSSYNEQFFGPGTRLTVL.

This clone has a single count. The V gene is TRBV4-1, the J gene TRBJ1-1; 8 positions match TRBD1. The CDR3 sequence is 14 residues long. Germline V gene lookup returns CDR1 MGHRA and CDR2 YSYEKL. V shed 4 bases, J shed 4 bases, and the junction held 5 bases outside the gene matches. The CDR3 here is CASSPGQGGTEAFF. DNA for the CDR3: TGCGCCAGCAGCCCCGGACAGGGTGGCACTGAAGCTTTCTTT.

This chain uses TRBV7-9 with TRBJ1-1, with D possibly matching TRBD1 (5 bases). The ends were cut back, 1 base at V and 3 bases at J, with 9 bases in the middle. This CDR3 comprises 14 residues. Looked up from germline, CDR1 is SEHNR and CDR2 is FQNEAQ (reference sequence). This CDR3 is CASSLEGTYTEAFF. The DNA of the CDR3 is TGTGCCAGCAGCTTAGAAGGGACTTACACTGAAGCTTTCTTT.

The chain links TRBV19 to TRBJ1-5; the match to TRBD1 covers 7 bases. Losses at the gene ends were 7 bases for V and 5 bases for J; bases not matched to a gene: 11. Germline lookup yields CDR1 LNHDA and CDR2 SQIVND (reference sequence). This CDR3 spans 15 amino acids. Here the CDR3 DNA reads TGTGCCAGTACCCCGGACAGGCGAGAGTATCAGCCCCAGCATTTT. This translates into CASTPDRREYQPQHF.

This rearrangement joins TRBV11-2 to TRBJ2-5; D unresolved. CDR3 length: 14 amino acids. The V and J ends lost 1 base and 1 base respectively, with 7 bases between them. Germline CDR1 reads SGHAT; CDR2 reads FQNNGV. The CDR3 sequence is CASSLVGSQETQYF. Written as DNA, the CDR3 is TGTGCCAGCAGCTTAGTGGGGTCCCAAGAGACCCAGTACTTC.

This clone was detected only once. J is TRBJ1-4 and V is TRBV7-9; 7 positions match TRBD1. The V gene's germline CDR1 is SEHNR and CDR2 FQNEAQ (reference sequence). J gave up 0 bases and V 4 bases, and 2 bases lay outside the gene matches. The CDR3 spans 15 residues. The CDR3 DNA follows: TGTGCCAGCAGCTATCAGGGGGCAACTAATGAAAAACTGTTTTTT. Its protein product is CASSYQGATNEKLFF.

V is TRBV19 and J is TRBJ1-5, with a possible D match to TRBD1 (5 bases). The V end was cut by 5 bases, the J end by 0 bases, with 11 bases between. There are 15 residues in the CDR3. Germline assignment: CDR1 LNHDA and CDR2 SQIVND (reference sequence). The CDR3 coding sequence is TGTGCCAGTAGTTTCGGGACGGATAGCAATCAGCCCCAGCATTTT. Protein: CASSFGTDSNQPQHF.